This T cell receptor beta chain was identified in a study of T-cell reconstitution after alpha-beta-depleted transplantation in children (dated by TCRdb to about 2016). With regard to the full study: T-cell immune reconstitution after TCRalphabeta/CD19-depleted allogeneic hematopoietic cell transplantation in children was quantitatively tracked in the study by means of TCR repertoire profiling.

On this clonotype: The antigen it binds to is not known. There are no base qualities to consult, and no much larger clone falls within one base.

Receptors were amplified or captured by PCR. TCRdb lists the instrument as Illumina HiSeq 2500. TCR library preparation used molecular barcoding, with unique molecular identifiers applied to normalize quantification of the TCRbeta repertoire. In-frame beta chains were kept once TCRdb had trimmed the public reads at Q25 with fastp and called clones with MiXCR. Here each entry gathers all rows of one CDR3 protein and keeps the most common genes and DNA. The sample table shows 250,000 to 400,000 distinct CDR3 sequences, and approximately 23% are seen once. The ten top clones hold 11% of the sample. What the study reported, not specific to this receptor: In some patients, the high TCRbeta diversity seen at day 60 was put down to recipient T cells and intrathymic progenitors that had survived conditioning. The apparently early alphabetaT-cell count recovery about two months after transplant was reportedly dependent on only several hundred rapidly expanded clones derived from non-depleted graft cells. The frequencies of hyperexpanded clones fell over the following months, and after one year, T-cell counts and TCRbeta diversity were mostly attributed to newly produced T cells.

The CDR3 contains 15 residues, cysteine and phenylalanine counted. Of all the DNA, just the CDR3 is kept, 45 bases in frame from base 1. Trimming leaves V shorter by 1 base and J shorter by 3 bases, with the junction holding 7 bases beyond the gene matches. CDR1 and CDR2 were assigned from the germline V gene as SGHRS and YFSETQ. The treatment or condition label, as the study defines it: allogeneic hematopoietic cell transplantation with graft depleted of TCRalphabeta T cells and CD19 B cells. Transplant recipients were children who received TCRalphabeta/CD19-depleted allogeneic hematopoietic cell grafts.

The sequence was collected from a male patient under 18 who had a stem cell transplant for acute lymphoblastic leukemia, so the T cells may come from the graft donor. Sequencing was performed on PBMCs, mostly from graft donor cells, taken 180 days after TCRalphabeta/CD19-depleted stem cell transplant. Rearrangement joined TRBV5-1 to TRBJ2-7, with 7 middle bases fitting TRBD1. The base sequence is TGCGCCAGCAGCTTGATGGCAGGGGGAAACTACGAGCAGTACTTC. Protein translation: CASSLMAGGNYEQYF.